These 5 T cell receptor beta chains share one sample of origin, sequenced in a study of T cell responses to AZD1222 COVID-19 vaccine. The protocol was immunoSEQ multiplex PCR, while the TCRdb copy is restricted to in-frame clones and leaves out a portion. The data hold about 76,000 clones, with around 90% observed a single time. The sample consisted of peripheral blood, taken on day 0 of AZD1222 vaccination. All receptors come from an adult in good health.

The chain recombines TRBV29-1 with TRBJ1-5; TRBD1 is a possible D gene (5 bases). V gave up 6 bases and J gave up 4 bases, with 10 bases separating them. Germline loops: CDR1 SQVTM, CDR2 ANQGSEA. The CDR3 is 12 residues long. CDR3 protein: CSVQGGNQPQHF. The CDR3, as DNA: TGCAGCGTCCAGGGAGGGAATCAGCCCCAGCATTTT. Variable domain in full (rest from reference TRBV29-1 and TRBJ1-5): SAVISQKPSRDICQRGTSLTIQCQVDSQVTMMFWYRQQPGQSLTLIATANQGSEATYESGFVIDKFPISRPNLTFSTLTVSNMSPEDSSIYLCSVQGGNQPQHFGDGTRLSIL.

The chain carries TRBV13 and TRBJ1-1, with D hard to call. Trimming took 0 bases from V and 0 from J, leaving 11 bases between them. Germline V lookup: CDR1 PRHDT, CDR2 FYEKMQ (reference sequence). The CDR3 length is 16 residues. CDR3 loop: CASSLGSAAMNTEAFF. For the CDR3, the DNA is TGTGCCAGCAGCTTAGGTAGTGCGGCAATGAACACTGAAGCTTTCTTT.

This rearrangement joins TRBV14 to TRBJ2-1, with D uncertain. The CDR3 has 15 residues. CDR1 and CDR2 from the germline V gene are SGHDN and FVKESK. V was pared by 1 base and J by 3 bases, with 10 bases between. The CDR3 protein is CASSQVSRIYNEQFF. The CDR3, as DNA: TGTGCCAGCAGCCAAGTCTCCCGGATCTACAATGAGCAGTTCTTC.

This clone appeared a single time. This rearrangement joins TRBV6-5 to TRBJ1-1; D gene ambiguous. The CDR3 loop spans 10 amino acids. The germline V gene encodes CDR1 MNHEY and CDR2 SVGAGI. The germline V and J ends were trimmed by 9 bases and 7 bases, with 9 bases remaining between them. The CDR3 DNA reads as TGTGCCAGTGACACACTTGAAGCTTTCTTT. Translated, it gives CASDTLEAFF.

The rearrangement links TRBV30 to TRBJ2-5; 8 positions match TRBD2. Germline-derived CDR1 and CDR2 are GTSNPN and SVGIG (reference sequence). This CDR3 is built from 16 residues. Trimming took 2 bases from V and 2 from J; bases not matched to a gene: 10. As DNA, the CDR3 is TGTGCCTGGAGTAAACGGGGGGGGCCGAGGCAAGAGACCCAGTACTTC. Amino acids: CAWSKRGGPRQETQYF. Based on the CDR3 plus reference TRBV30 and TRBJ2-5, the full variable domain is SQTIHQWPATLVQPVGSPLSLECTVEGTSNPNLYWYRQAAGRGLQLLFYSVGIGQISSEVPQNLSASRPQDRQFILSSKKLLLSDSGFYLCAWSKRGGPRQETQYFGPGTRLLVL.